This T cell receptor beta chain is from a study of blood T cells in healthy people across ages. Study results and caveats: When set beside aged donors, long-lived donors presented more naive CD4+ cells and higher diversity.

Trimming took 4 bases from V and 0 from J; bases not matched to a gene: 6. This CDR3 region has 16 residues. Combining a sample-barcoded 5' primer with a J-beta primer mix, a second PCR ran for about 7 to 11 cycles. One entry per CDR3 protein, called by TCRdb with MiXCR from the 5' RACE reads. This sample yields about 930,000 distinct CDR3 sequences, of which 25% to 30% are seen a single time; more than 8.5% belongs to the top ten. Every donor gave ten milliliters of peripheral blood. This clonotype was found many times. Its antigen is as yet unknown. The same sample was also studied in work on T cells of mothers and their children.

The chain has TRBV12-3 or TRBV12-4 and TRBJ2-4, with 7 bases aligning to TRBD1. This clonotype was sampled from a woman aged 40-49 years in good health. Sequenced sample: blood. CDR3 DNA: TGTGCCAGCAGTTCCCAGGGACAGACAGCCAAAAACATTCAGTACTTC. Encoded protein: CASSSQGQTAKNIQYF.